What follows are 9 T cell receptor beta chains derived from one specimen sequenced in a study of tumor-infiltrating lymphocytes in primary liver carcinoma. The researchers produced TCR beta cDNA from 450 to 600 ng total RNA with a constant-region primer. Library construction for TCR beta comprised three nested multiplex PCR rounds performed with slightly modified ARM-PCR. Amplification in the first two PCR rounds was performed using TRBV1-TRBV30 forward primers and a C-beta reverse primer for around 10 cycles each. TCRdb itself ran the multiplex PCR reads through MiXCR, one entry per CDR3 protein. The sample contains 40,000 to 55,000 distinct CDR3 sequences, around 77% of which appear only once. Unsorted bulk tissue of about 18-34 mg yielded co-extracted RNA and DNA. The material sequenced was liver tumor tissue from sampling region 5. Specified subset: tumor region T5, tumor centre. The receptor source for this set is a man aged 35 to 55 with primary liver carcinoma and hepatitis B virus infection.

In its sample, this clonotype was seen many times. V and J are TRBV30 and TRBJ2-3, with D possibly matching TRBD2 (6 bases). The ends were cut back, 7 bases at V and 1 base at J, with 15 bases in the middle. The CDR3 has 14 amino acids. Germline V CDR1 and CDR2: GTSNPN, SVGIG (reference sequence). The CDR3 region has the DNA TGTGCCTCCGGCCTCACGGGAGGCACAGATACGCAGTATTTT. Residues: CASGLTGGTDTQYF.

V is TRBV4-3 and J is TRBJ2-1, with 7 bases lining up with TRBD1. This CDR3 comprises 16 residues. CDR1 LGHNA and CDR2 YSLEER come from the germline V gene. V lost 0 bases and J lost 4; bases outside the gene matches: 6. In DNA, the CDR3 is TGCGCCAGCAGCCAAGATGTAGGGGGCCAGTACAATGAGCAGTTCTTC. This translates into CASSQDVGGQYNEQFF.

Turning to this clonotype: The junction departs from germline at one end; a sequencing error may be responsible. The chain recombines TRBV7-9 with TRBJ2-7; 7 positions agree with TRBD1. Germline V CDR1 and CDR2: SEHNR, FQNEAQ (reference sequence). This CDR3 contains 12 residues. CDR3 in DNA: TGTGCCTGCAGCCAGGGACAGAGGGAGCAGTACTTC. This encodes CACSQGQREQYF.

A note on this clonotype: Just one base apart from a much larger clone, this may be a read error. The J gene is TRBJ2-1, the V gene TRBV24-1; TRBD2 aligns across 7 bases. CDR1 is KGHDR, CDR2 SFDVKD, per germline. This CDR3 region has 14 residues. The CDR3 DNA sequence: TGTGCCACCGGAGGGGAGGGCTCCTACAATAAGCAGTTCTTC. Amino acid sequence: CATGGEGSYNKQFF.

As regards this clonotype: Given a much more abundant clone one base away, this may be a read error. V is TRBV24-1 and J is TRBJ2-1, with 8 bases fitting TRBD1. Looked up from germline, CDR1 is KGHDR and CDR2 is SFDVKD. J was trimmed by 7 bases and V by 3 bases; bases with no gene match: 10. CDR3 length equals 16 residues. The CDR3 spells CATSDPWTGLTNEQFF. The DNA of the CDR3 is TGTGCCACCAGTGATCCCTGGACAGGGTTAACGAATGAGCAGTTCTTC.

A remark on this clonotype: Likely a read error: the CDR3 ends without its conserved phenylalanine or tryptophan. This rearrangement joins TRBV7-9 to TRBJ2-1; a weak D match, TRBD2 (6 bases). Germline V lookup: CDR1 SEHNR, CDR2 FQNEAQ (reference sequence). This CDR3 is 18 amino acids long. Here the CDR3 reads CASSSDSGRGSSHNEQFY. The CDR3 DNA sequence: TGTGCCAGCAGCTCCGACTCTGGGCGGGGAAGCTCCCACAATGAGCAGTTCTAC.

A remark on this clonotype: At one end the junction does not follow the germline gene, possibly because of a read error. The CDR3 DNA is TGTACCAACAGCTTAGTCCCAGATACGCACTATTTT. Encoded protein: CTNSLVPDTHYF. This rearrangement joins TRBV11-2 to TRBJ2-3, with unresolved D. Per germline, CDR1 SGHAT and CDR2 FQNNGV. This CDR3 region has 12 residues.

The chain links TRBV6-5 to TRBJ2-3; TRBD2 agrees at 12 bases. The CDR3 runs to 15 residues. The germline gives CDR1 MNHEY, CDR2 SVGAGI. CDR3 amino acids: CGSNPGLAGTDTQYF. CDR3 sequence (DNA): TGTGGCAGTAACCCAGGACTAGCGGGAACGGATACGCAGTATTTT.

To note about this clonotype: An end of the junction differs from the germline gene, which may be a read error. The J gene is TRBJ2-7, the V gene TRBV28; D unresolved. Germline CDR1 and CDR2: MDHEN and SYDVKM. The CDR3 extends over 11 amino acids. This CDR3 reads CVSSAPVEQYF. The CDR3 nucleotides are TGTGTCAGCAGTGCCCCGGTCGAGCAATACTTC. The variable domain in full, with the rest retrieved from reference TRBV28 and TRBJ2-7, is DVKVTQSSRYLVKRTGEKVFLECVQDMDHENMFWYRQDPGLGLRLIYFSYDVKMKEKGDIPEGYSVSREKKERFSLILESASTNQTSMYLCVSSAPVEQYFGPGTRLTVT.